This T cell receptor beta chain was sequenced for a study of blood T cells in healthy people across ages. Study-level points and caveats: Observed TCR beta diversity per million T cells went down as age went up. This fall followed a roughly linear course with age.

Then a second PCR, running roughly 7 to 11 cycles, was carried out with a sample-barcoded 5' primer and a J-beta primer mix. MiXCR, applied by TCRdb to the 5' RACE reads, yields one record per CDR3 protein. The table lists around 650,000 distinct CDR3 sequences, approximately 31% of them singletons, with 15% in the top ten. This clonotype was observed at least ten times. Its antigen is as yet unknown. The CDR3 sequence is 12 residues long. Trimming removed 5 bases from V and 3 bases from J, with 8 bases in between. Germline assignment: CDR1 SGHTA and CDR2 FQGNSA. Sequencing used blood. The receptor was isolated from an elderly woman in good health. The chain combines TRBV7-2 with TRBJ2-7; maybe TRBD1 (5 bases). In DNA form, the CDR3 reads TGTGCCAGCAGCAAACAGGTCTACGAGCAGTACTTC. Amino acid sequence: CASSKQVYEQYF.